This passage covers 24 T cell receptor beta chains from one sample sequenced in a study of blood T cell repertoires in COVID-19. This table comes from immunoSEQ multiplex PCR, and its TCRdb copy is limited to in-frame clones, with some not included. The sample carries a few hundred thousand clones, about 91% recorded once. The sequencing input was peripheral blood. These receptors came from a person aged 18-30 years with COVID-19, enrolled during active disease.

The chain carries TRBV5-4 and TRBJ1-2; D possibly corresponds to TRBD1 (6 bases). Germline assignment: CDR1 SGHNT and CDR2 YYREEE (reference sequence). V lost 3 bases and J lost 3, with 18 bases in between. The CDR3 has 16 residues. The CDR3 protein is CASSYLNRVIDYGYTF. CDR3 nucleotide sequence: TGTGCCAGCAGCTACCTGAACAGGGTAATTGACTATGGCTACACCTTC.

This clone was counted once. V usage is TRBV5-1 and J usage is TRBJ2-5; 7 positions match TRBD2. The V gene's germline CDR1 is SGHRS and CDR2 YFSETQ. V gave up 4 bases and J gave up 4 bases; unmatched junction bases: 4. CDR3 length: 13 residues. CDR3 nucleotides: TGCGCCAGCAGCCGGGACTATGGAGAGACCCAGTACTTC. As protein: CASSRDYGETQYF.

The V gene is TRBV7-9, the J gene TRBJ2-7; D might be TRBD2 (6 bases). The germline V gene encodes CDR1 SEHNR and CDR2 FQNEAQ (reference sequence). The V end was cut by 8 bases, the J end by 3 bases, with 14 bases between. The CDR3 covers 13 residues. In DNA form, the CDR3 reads TGTGCCAGCTCGGGACTTTCCGTCTACGAGCAGTACTTC. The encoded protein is CASSGLSVYEQYF. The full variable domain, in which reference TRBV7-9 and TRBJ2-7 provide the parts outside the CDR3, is DTGVSQNPRHKITKRGQNVTFRCDPISEHNRLYWYRQTLGQGPEFLTYFQNEAQLEKSRLLSDRFSAERPKGSFSTLEIQRTEQGDSAMYLCASSGLSVYEQYFGPGTRLTVT.

CDR3 loop: CASSLSYTGELFF. CDR3 bases: TGTGCCAGCAGCTTAAGCTACACCGGGGAGCTGTTTTTT. V and J are TRBV7-2 and TRBJ2-2; D ambiguous. Germline V gives CDR1 SGHTA, CDR2 FQGNSA. This CDR3 has 13 residues. V was clipped by 2 bases and J by 3 bases, with 4 bases between them.

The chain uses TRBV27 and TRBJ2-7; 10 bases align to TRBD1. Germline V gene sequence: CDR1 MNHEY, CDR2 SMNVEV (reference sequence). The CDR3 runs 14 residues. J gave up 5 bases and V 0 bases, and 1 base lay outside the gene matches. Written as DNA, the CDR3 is TGTGCCAGCAGTTTATCGACAGGGGGCAACGAGCAGTACTTC. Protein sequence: CASSLSTGGNEQYF.

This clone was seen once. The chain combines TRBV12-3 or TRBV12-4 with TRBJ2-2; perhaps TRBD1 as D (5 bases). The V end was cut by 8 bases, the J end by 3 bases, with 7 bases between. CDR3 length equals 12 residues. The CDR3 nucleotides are TGTGCCAGCTTGACAGACACCGGGGAGCTGTTTTTT. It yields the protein CASLTDTGELFF.

The CDR3 region is CASEIAGENNEQFF. CDR3 sequence (DNA): TGTGCCAGCGAGATAGCGGGAGAGAACAATGAGCAGTTCTTC. V is TRBV7-9 and J is TRBJ2-1; 9 bases are shared with TRBD2. The CDR3 extends over 14 amino acids. Germline V lookup: CDR1 SEHNR, CDR2 FQNEAQ (reference sequence). The ends lost 8 bases at V and 5 bases at J; junction bases unmatched: 7.

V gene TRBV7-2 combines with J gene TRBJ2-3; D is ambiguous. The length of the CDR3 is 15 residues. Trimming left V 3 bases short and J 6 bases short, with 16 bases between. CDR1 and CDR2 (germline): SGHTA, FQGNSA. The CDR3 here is CASSFRRTSGDTQYF. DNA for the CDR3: TGTGCCAGCAGCTTCCGGCGTACTTCAGGTGATACGCAGTATTTT.

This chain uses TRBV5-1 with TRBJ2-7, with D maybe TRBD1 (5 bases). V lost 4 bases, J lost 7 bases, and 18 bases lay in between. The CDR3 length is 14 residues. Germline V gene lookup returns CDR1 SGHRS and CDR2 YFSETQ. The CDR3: CASSLLGAASEQYF. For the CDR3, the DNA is TGCGCCAGCAGCCTCCTTGGGGCCGCCTCGGAGCAGTACTTC. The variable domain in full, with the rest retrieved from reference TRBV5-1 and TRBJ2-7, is KAGVTQTPRYLIKTRGQQVTLSCSPISGHRSVSWYQQTPGQGLQFLFEYFSETQRNKGNFPGRFSGRQFSNSRSEMNVSTLELGDSALYLCASSLLGAASEQYFGPGTRLTVT.

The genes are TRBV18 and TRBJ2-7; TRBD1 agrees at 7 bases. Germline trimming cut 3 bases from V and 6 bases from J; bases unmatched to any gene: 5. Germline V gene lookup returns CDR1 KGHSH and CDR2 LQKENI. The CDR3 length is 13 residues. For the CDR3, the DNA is TGTGCCAGCTCACCTACCCGGGACAGCGAGCAGTACTTC. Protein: CASSPTRDSEQYF.

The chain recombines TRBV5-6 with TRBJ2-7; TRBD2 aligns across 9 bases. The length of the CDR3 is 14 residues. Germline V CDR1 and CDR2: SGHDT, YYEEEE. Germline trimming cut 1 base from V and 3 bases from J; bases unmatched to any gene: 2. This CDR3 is CASSLLAGVYEQYF. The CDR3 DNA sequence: TGTGCCAGCAGCTTGTTAGCGGGGGTCTACGAGCAGTACTTC.

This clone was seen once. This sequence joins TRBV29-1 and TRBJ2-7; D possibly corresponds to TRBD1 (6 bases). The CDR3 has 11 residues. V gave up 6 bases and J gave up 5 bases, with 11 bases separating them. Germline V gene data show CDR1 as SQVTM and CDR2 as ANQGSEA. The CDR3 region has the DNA TGCAGCGTACAGGGATCCGACGAGCAGTACTTC. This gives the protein CSVQGSDEQYF.

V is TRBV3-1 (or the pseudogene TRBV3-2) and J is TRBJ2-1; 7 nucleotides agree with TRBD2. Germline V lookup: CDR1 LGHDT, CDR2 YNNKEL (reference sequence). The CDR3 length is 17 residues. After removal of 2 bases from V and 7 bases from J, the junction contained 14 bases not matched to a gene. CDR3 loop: CASSQRTGTIRENEQFF. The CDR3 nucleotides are TGTGCCAGCAGCCAAAGAACCGGGACTATTCGTGAGAATGAGCAGTTCTTC.

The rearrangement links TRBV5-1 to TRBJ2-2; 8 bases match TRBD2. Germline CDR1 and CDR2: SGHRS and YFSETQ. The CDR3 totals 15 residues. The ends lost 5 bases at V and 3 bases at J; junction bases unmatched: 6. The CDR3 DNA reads TGCGCCAGCAGAGCAGCGGGAGTAGACACCGGGGAGCTGTTTTTT. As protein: CASRAAGVDTGELFF.

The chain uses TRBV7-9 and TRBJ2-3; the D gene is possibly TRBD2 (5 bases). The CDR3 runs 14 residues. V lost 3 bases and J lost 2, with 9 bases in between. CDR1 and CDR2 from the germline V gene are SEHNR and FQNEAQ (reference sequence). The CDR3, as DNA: TGTGCCAGCAGCTTTGGCGGGCCCACAGATACGCAGTATTTT. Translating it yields CASSFGGPTDTQYF.

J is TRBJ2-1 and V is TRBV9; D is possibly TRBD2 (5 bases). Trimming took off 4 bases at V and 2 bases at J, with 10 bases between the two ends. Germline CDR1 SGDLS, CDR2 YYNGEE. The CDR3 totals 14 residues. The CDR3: CASSLGRTYNEQFF. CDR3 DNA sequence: TGTGCCAGCAGCCTAGGGAGAACCTACAATGAGCAGTTCTTC.

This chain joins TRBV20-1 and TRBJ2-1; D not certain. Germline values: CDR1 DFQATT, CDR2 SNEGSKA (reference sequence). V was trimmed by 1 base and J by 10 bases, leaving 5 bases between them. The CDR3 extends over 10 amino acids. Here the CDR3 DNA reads TGCAGTGCTAGAGCCGGGGAGCAGTTCTTC. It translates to CSARAGEQFF.

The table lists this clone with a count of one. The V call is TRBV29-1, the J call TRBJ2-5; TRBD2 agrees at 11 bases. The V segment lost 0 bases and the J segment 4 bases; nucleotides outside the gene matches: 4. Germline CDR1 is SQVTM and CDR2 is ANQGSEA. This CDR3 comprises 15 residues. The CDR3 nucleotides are TGCAGCGTTGAAGAACTAGCGGGAGTTCTAGAGACCCAGTACTTC. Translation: CSVEELAGVLETQYF.

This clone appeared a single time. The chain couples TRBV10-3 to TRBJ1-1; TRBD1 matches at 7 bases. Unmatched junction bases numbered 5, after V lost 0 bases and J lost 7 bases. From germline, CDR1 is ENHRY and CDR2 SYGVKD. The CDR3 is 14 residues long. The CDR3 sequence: CAISESEGALEAFF. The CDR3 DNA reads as TGTGCCATCAGTGAGTCGGAGGGGGCCCTTGAAGCTTTCTTT.

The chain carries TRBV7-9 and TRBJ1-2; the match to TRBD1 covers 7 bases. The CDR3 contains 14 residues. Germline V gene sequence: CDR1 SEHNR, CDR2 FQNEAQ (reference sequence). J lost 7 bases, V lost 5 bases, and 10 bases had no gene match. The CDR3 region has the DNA TGTGCCAGCAGCCCCTTGGACAGGCCCGGTGGCTACACCTTC. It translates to CASSPLDRPGGYTF. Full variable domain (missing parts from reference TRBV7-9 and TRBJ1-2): DTGVSQNPRHKITKRGQNVTFRCDPISEHNRLYWYRQTLGQGPEFLTYFQNEAQLEKSRLLSDRFSAERPKGSFSTLEIQRTEQGDSAMYLCASSPLDRPGGYTFGSGTRLTVV.

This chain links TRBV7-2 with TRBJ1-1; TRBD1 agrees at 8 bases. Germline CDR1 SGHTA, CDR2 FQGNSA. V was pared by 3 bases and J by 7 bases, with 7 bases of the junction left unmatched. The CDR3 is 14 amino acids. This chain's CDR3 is CASSFRGQVFEAFF. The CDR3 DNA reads TGTGCCAGCAGCTTCAGGGGACAGGTATTTGAAGCTTTCTTT.

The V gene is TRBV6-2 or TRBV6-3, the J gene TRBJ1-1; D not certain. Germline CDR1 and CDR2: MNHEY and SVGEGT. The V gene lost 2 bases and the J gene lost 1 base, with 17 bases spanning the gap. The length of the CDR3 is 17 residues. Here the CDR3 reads CASSYARWVAGNTEAFF. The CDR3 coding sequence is TGTGCCAGCAGTTACGCCCGGTGGGTTGCGGGGAACACTGAAGCTTTCTTT.

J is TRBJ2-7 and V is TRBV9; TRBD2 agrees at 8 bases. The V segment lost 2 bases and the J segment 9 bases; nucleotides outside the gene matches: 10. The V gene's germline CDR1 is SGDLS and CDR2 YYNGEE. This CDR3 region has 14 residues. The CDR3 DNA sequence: TGTGCCAGCAGCGTTGAGAGCGGGAGCGTCGGGCAGTACTTC. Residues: CASSVESGSVGQYF.

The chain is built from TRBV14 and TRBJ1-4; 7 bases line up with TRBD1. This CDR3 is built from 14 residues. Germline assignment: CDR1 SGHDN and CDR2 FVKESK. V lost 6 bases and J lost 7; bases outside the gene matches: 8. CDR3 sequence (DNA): TGTGCCAGCAGGAAGACAGGGTCTGGTGAAAAACTGTTTTTT. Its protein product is CASRKTGSGEKLFF.